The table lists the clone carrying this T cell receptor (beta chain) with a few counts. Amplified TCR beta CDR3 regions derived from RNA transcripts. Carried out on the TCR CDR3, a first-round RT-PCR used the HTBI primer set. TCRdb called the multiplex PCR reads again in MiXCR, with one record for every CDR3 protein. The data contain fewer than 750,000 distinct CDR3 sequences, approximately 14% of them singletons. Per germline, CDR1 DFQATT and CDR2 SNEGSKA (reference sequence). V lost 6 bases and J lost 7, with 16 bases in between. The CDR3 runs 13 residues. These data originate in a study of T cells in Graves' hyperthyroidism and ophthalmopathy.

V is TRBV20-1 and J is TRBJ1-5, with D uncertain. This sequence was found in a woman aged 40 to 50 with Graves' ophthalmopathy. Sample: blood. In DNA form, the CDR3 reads TGCAGTGCCCACAAGGCGGGGTTGCAGCCCCAGCATTTT. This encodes CSAHKAGLQPQHF.